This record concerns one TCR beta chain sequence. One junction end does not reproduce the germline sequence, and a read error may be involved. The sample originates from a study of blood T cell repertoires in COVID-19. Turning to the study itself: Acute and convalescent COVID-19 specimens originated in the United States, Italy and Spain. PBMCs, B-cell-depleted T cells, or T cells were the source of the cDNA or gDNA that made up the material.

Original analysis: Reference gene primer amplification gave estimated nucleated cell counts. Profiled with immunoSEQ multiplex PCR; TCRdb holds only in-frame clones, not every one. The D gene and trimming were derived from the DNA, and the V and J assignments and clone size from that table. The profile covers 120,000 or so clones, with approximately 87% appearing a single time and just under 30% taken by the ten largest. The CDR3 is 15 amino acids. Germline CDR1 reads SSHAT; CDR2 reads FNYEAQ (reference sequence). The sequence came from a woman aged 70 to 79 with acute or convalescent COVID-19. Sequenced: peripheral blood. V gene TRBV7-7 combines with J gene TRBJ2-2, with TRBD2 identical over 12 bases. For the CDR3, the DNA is TGTGCTAGCAGCCCTAGACTAGCGGGGGACGGGGAGCTGTTTTTT. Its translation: CASSPRLAGDGELFF.